The next 16 T cell receptor beta chains were all read from a single sample in a study of shared clonotypes between healthy human individuals. Sequencing used immunoSEQ multiplex PCR; TCRdb keeps in-frame clones, though not all of them. Found here are 2 million to 3 million clones, 80% to 95% of them singletons; the top ten hold roughly 0.36%. The sequenced sample consisted of naive CD4+ T cells from PBMCs. Subset denoted: CD45RA+ positively selected. The receptor source for this set is a man younger than 30 in good health. Some clones in this sample may be carry-over from other donors' samples.

The chain is built from TRBV6-6 and TRBJ1-5, with D possibly being TRBD1 (6 bases). CDR3 size: 13 residues. Germline lookup yields CDR1 MNHNY and CDR2 SVGAGI (reference sequence). V dropped 6 bases and J dropped 5 bases, with 11 bases sitting between them. CDR3 coding DNA: TGTGCCAGCAGACTACAGGGAGATCAGCCCCAGCATTTT. Protein product: CASRLQGDQPQHF.

The chain employs TRBV5-1 and TRBJ1-2; 8 positions agree with TRBD1. Germline V gene lookup returns CDR1 SGHRS and CDR2 YFSETQ. The CDR3 sequence is 15 residues long. Trimming cost V 1 base and J 8 bases; bases outside gene matches: 10. CDR3 in amino acids: CASSLQGTGERGYTF. Written as DNA, the CDR3 is TGCGCCAGCAGCTTGCAGGGGACAGGAGAGAGGGGCTACACCTTC.

The chain carries TRBV18 and TRBJ2-7; 9 bases align to TRBD2. The CDR3 length is 16 residues. Trimming cost V 1 base and J 4 bases; bases outside gene matches: 8. The V gene's germline CDR1 is KGHSH and CDR2 LQKENI. CDR3 sequence: CASSPLSPSGIYEQYF. As DNA, the CDR3 is TGTGCCAGCTCACCACTAAGCCCTAGCGGGATATACGAGCAGTACTTC.

The V and J genes are TRBV30 and TRBJ1-2, with D perhaps TRBD1 (5 bases). Trimming cost V 2 bases and J 6 bases, with 16 bases left between them. The germline CDR1 and CDR2 sequences are GTSNPN and SVGIG (reference sequence). CDR3 length: 14 residues. For the CDR3, the DNA is TGTGCCTGGAGTCCCGGGGCAGGGTGGGATGGCTACACCTTC. This codes for CAWSPGAGWDGYTF.

The chain has TRBV4-1 and TRBJ2-7; TRBD2 matches at 7 bases. This CDR3 contains 16 residues. V lost 4 bases, J lost 0 bases, and 9 bases stayed unmatched. Per germline, CDR1 MGHRA and CDR2 YSYEKL. The CDR3 DNA sequence: TGCGCCAGCAGCCGAGGAGACGGGGGGAGCTCCTACGAGCAGTACTTC. Residues: CASSRGDGGSSYEQYF.

This clone was seen once. The chain recombines TRBV7-9 with TRBJ2-2; TRBD1 is a possible D gene (6 bases). The germline gives CDR1 SEHNR, CDR2 FQNEAQ (reference sequence). The length of the CDR3 is 16 residues. V shed 4 bases and J shed 0 bases, with 12 bases lying between them. CDR3 coding DNA: TGTGCCAGCAGCTCCTTGGACAGTTCGAACACCGGGGAGCTGTTTTTT. Amino acids: CASSSLDSSNTGELFF.

The V and J genes are TRBV9 and TRBJ1-1; perhaps TRBD1 as D (5 bases). The CDR3 spans 14 residues. Per germline, CDR1 SGDLS and CDR2 YYNGEE. Trimming removed 4 bases from V and 6 bases from J, with 16 bases in between. CDR3 in DNA: TGTGCCAGCAGCCCCAGGGCCCGTCAGGCTGAAGCTTTCTTT. This translates into CASSPRARQAEAFF.

The chain uses TRBV2 and TRBJ1-1; weak D call: TRBD1 (5 bases). V lost 10 bases to trimming and J lost 6 bases, with 12 bases between them. The CDR3 loop spans 11 amino acids. Per the germline V gene, CDR1 is SNHLY and CDR2 is FYNNEI. CDR3 loop: CATRVGAEAFF. The DNA for the CDR3 is TGTGCCACCAGAGTGGGGGCTGAAGCTTTCTTT.

The chain links TRBV7-9 to TRBJ1-1; weak D call: TRBD1 (6 bases). Germline V gene sequence: CDR1 SEHNR, CDR2 FQNEAQ (reference sequence). V was shortened by 5 bases and J by 3 bases, with 16 bases between the two germline ends. CDR3 length: 15 residues. Here the CDR3 reads CASSPRGRGYTEAFF. In nucleotides, the CDR3 is TGTGCCAGCAGCCCCCGGGGGAGGGGGTACACTGAAGCTTTCTTT.

Only a few counts were recorded for this clone. The sample holds other DNA sequences that translate to the same CDR3. CDR3 sequence (DNA): TGTGCCAGCAGCGTCTTAGGCAACACTGAAGCTTTCTTT. This translates into CASSVLGNTEAFF. J is TRBJ1-1 and V is TRBV9; D is undetermined. Between the trimmed V and J ends, which lost 2 bases and 2 bases, there was a span of 7 bases. From germline, CDR1 is SGDLS and CDR2 YYNGEE. CDR3 length equals 13 residues. The whole variable domain, remainder taken from reference TRBV9 and TRBJ1-1, is DSGVTQTPKHLITATGQRVTLRCSPRSGDLSVYWYQQSLDQGLQFLIQYYNGEERAKGNILERFSAQQFPDLHSELNLSSLELGDSALYFCASSVLGNTEAFFGQGTRLTVV.

J is TRBJ1-3 and V is TRBV2; D perhaps matches TRBD1 (5 bases). V was clipped by 4 bases and J by 5 bases, with 12 bases between them. The length of the CDR3 is 14 residues. Germline V CDR1 and CDR2: SNHLY, FYNNEI. In DNA form, the CDR3 reads TGTGCCAGCAGTGTTGACAGCATCAGAAACACCATATATTTT. Translation gives CASSVDSIRNTIYF.

The rearrangement links TRBV5-1 to TRBJ1-5; D perhaps matches TRBD1 (5 bases). CDR1 and CDR2 from the germline V gene are SGHRS and YFSETQ. The CDR3 spans 16 residues. The V end lost 0 bases, the J end lost 4 bases, and 14 bases lay between the germline ends. The CDR3 reads CASSLAGRAKNQPQHF. The CDR3 DNA sequence: TGCGCCAGCAGCTTGGCAGGCAGGGCCAAGAATCAGCCCCAGCATTTT.

The chain combines TRBV5-1 with TRBJ2-1; tentatively, D is TRBD1 or TRBD2 (5 bases each). V was cut by 0 bases and J by 2 bases, with 9 bases left in between. The CDR3 length is 15 residues. Germline CDR1 reads SGHRS; CDR2 reads YFSETQ. The CDR3 DNA reads as TGCGCCAGCAGCTTGGCTTGGGGGACCTACAATGAGCAGTTCTTC. Translated: CASSLAWGTYNEQFF.

The gene calls are TRBV28 and TRBJ2-7, with 11 positions matching TRBD2. The CDR3 contains 15 residues. The germline gives CDR1 MDHEN, CDR2 SYDVKM. Trimming removed 0 bases from V and 9 bases from J; junction bases left unmatched: 7. CDR3 DNA sequence: TGTGCCAGCAGTTTATGGACTAGCGGGGAGGTCGGGCAGTACTTC. Its translation is CASSLWTSGEVGQYF. The full variable domain, its missing parts supplied by reference TRBV28 and TRBJ2-7, is DVKVTQSSRYLVKRTGEKVFLECVQDMDHENMFWYRQDPGLGLRLIYFSYDVKMKEKGDIPEGYSVSREKKERFSLILESASTNQTSMYLCASSLWTSGEVGQYFGPGTRLTVT.

The chain uses TRBV7-8 and TRBJ1-4; D unclear. The germline gives CDR1 SGHVS, CDR2 FQNEAQ. The CDR3 has 14 amino acids. V lost 3 bases and J 2 bases, leaving 7 bases between the germline ends. Written as DNA, the CDR3 is TGTGCCAGCAGCTTTGGATTCACTAATGAAAAACTGTTTTTT. Translation: CASSFGFTNEKLFF.

This chain links TRBV9 with TRBJ1-2, with TRBD1 identical over 9 bases. The CDR3 runs to 16 residues. Germline V gene sequence: CDR1 SGDLS, CDR2 YYNGEE. The ends lost 0 bases at V and 3 bases at J; junction bases unmatched: 6. The DNA of the CDR3 is TGTGCCAGCAGCGTAGGGGGGACAGGGATTGACTATGGCTACACCTTC. It is translated as CASSVGGTGIDYGYTF.